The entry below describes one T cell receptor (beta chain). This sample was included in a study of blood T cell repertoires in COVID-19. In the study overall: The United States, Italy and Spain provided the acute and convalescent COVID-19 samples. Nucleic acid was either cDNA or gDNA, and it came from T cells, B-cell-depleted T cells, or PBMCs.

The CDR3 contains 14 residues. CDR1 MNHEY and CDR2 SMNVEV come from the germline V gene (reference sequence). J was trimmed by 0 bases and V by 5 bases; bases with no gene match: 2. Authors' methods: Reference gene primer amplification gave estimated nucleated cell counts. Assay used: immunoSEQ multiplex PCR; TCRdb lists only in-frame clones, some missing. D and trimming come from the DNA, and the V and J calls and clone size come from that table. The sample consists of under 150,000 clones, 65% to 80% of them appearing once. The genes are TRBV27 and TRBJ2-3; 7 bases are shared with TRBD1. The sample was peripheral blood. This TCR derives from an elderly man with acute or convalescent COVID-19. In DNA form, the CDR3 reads TGTGCCAGCAGTGGACAGGTTAGCACAGATACGCAGTATTTT. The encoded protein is CASSGQVSTDTQYF.